This T cell receptor (beta chain) was found in a study of tumor and adjacent non-tumor tissue in lung cancer. Study overall: Each sample yielded a few million productive TCRbeta reads on average.

Study results and caveats: Top 100 clones took a larger repertoire share in normal lung.

Three rounds of nested PCR, following a modified ARM-PCR protocol, produced the TCRbeta library. TCRdb passed the multiplex PCR reads through MiXCR, listing each CDR3 protein once. This table has over 100,000 distinct CDR3 sequences, about 61% appearing once. Remarks on this clonotype: Its antigen is not known. One end of the junction is discordant with germline, which a read error may explain.

The CDR3 extends over 15 amino acids. CDR1 SGHNT and CDR2 YENEEA come from the germline V gene. No cell sorting was done before RNA was extracted from the tissue. The normal lung tissue was taken more than 3 cm from the tumor edge. The clonotype originates from a man between 60 and 75 years old with non-small cell lung cancer. Sequenced: distant non-tumor lung tissue. The rearrangement joins TRBV11-3 to TRBJ2-1; D remains ambiguous. The CDR3 DNA reads as TGTACCAGCAGCTTAGGAATAGGGTTTGGGAATGAGCAGTTATTC. It yields the protein CTSSLGIGFGNEQLF.